This T cell receptor beta chain was observed in a study of sequential checkpoint blockade in melanoma. Measured with immunoSEQ multiplex PCR; TCRdb has only the in-frame clones, and not every one. The sample holds fewer than 6,500 clones, about 26% seen once. The treatment was: randomized to nivolumab then ipilimumab (arm A) or the reverse (arm B). This receptor was obtained from a human donor with melanoma. Sequenced here: tumor tissue (inferred from file names), sampled from a patient given nivolumab and ipilimumab in sequence.

CDR3 in amino acids: CASSPGQSYGYTF. The CDR3 DNA reads as TGTGCCAGTAGTCCAGGACAGAGCTATGGCTACACCTTC. The chain employs TRBV19 and TRBJ1-2, with D possibly matching TRBD1 (6 bases). In germline, CDR1 is LNHDA, CDR2 SQIVND (reference sequence). There are 13 residues in the CDR3. Trimming took 5 bases from V and 4 from J, leaving 11 bases between them. Full variable domain (missing parts from reference TRBV19 and TRBJ1-2): DGGITQSPKYLFRKEGQNVTLSCEQNLNHDAMYWYRQDPGQGLRLIYYSQIVNDFQKGDIAEGYSVSREKKESFPLTVTSAQKNPTAFYLCASSPGQSYGYTFGSGTRLTVV.